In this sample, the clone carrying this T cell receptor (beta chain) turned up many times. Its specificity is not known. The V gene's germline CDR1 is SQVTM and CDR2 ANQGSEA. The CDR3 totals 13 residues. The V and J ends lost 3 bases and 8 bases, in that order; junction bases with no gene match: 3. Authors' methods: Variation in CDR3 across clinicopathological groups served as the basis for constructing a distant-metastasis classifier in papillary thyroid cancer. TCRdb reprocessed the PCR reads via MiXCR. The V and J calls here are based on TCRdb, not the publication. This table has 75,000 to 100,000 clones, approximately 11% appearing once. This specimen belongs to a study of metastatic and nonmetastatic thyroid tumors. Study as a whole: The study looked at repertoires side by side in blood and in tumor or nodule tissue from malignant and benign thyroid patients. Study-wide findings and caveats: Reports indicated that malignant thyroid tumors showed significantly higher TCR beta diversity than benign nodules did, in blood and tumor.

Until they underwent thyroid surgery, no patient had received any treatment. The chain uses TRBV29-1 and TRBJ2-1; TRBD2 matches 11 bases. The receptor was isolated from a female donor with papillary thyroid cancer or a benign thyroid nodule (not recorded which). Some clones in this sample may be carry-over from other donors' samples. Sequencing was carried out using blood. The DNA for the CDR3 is TGCAGCGTTGATACTAGCGGGAGATATGAGCAGTTCTTC. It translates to CSVDTSGRYEQFF.